The following is a T cell receptor beta chain sequence with its context. Antigen: not known. This sample stems from a study of T-cell memory formation after mild COVID-19. Across the study: Across donors, TCR clusters were largely donor specific. Points from the study as a whole: In second-wave clones peaking day 37, SARS-CoV-2 specificity remained unconfirmed. Memory cells collected pre-infection included some clones that later responded, suggesting cross-reactive memory joined. Balance between CD4 and CD8 was seen in clones contracting day 15 to 85, and a CD4+ lean was seen in later expanders.

The CDR3 loop spans 15 amino acids. Germline CDR1 reads SGHRS; CDR2 reads YFSETQ. The ends lost 0 bases at V and 1 base at J; junction bases unmatched: 2. TCRdb recomputed calls from the 5' RACE reads with MiXCR, one row per CDR3 protein. Among some 250,000 distinct CDR3 sequences listed, roughly 17% were seen once. The sequencing input was PBMCs or a T cell subset sorted from them (not recorded which). The V call is TRBV5-1, the J call TRBJ1-1, with 8 bases aligning to TRBD1. This sequence originates from a man aged 18 to 29 who had mild COVID-19 (a few samples of this study predate the infection). Cell type and time point are not known. CDR3 in DNA: TGCGCCAGCAGCTTGGGGACAGGGCAGAACACTGAAGCTTTCTTT. It is translated as CASSLGTGQNTEAFF.